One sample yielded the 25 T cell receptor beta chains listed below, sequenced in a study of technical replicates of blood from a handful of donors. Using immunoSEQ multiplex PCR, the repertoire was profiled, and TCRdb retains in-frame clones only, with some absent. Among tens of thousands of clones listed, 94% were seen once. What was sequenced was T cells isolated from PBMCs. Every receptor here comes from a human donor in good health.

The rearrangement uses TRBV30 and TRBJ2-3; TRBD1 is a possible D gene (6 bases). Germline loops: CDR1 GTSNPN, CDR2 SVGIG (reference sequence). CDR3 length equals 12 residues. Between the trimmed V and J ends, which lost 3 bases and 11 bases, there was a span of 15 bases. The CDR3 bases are TGTGCCTGGAGGTATCAGGGGATGGGGCAGTATTTT. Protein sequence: CAWRYQGMGQYF. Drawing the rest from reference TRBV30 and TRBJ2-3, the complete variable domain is SQTIHQWPATLVQPVGSPLSLECTVEGTSNPNLYWYRQAAGRGLQLLFYSVGIGQISSEVPQNLSASRPQDRQFILSSKKLLLSDSGFYLCAWRYQGMGQYFGPGTRLTVL.

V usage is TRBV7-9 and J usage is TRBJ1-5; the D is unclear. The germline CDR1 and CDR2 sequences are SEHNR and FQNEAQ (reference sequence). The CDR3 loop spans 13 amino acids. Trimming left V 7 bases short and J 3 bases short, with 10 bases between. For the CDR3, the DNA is TGTGCCAGCAACGCACAGAACAATCAGCCCCAGCATTTT. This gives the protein CASNAQNNQPQHF.

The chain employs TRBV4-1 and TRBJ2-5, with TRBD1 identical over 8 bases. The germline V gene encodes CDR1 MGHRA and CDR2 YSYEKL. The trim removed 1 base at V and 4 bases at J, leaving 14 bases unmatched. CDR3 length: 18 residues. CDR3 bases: TGCGCCAGCAGCCAAGTTACGCGAAGGACAGGGCGACGAGAGACCCAGTACTTC. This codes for CASSQVTRRTGRRETQYF.

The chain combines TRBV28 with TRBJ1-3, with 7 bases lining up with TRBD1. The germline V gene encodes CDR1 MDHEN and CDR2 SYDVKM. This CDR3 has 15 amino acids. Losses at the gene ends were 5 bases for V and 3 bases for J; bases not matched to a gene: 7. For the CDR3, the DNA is TGTGCCAGCAGTCAAGACAGGGTGGGTGGAAACACCATATATTTT. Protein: CASSQDRVGGNTIYF.

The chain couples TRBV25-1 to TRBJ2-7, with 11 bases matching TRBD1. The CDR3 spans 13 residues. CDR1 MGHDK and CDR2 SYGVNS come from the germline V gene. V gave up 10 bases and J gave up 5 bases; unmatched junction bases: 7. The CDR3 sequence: CATSGTGGNEQYF. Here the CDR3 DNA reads TGTGCCACCTCCGGGACAGGGGGGAACGAGCAGTACTTC.

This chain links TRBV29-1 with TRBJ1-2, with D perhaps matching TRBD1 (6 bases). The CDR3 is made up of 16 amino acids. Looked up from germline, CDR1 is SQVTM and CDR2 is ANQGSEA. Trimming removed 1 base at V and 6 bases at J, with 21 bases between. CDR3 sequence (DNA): TGCAGCGTTGAAGGCCCAGTTTATGGACAGACTGATGGCTACACCTTC. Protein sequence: CSVEGPVYGQTDGYTF.

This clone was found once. Here the CDR3 reads CASSPLGIVDSGGWETQYF. The CDR3 DNA follows: TGTGCCAGCAGCCCCTTGGGAATCGTGGACAGCGGGGGGTGGGAGACCCAGTACTTC. J is TRBJ2-5 and V is TRBV5-6; 9 bases line up with TRBD2. The CDR3 has 19 amino acids. Germline trimming cut 4 bases from V and 5 bases from J; bases unmatched to any gene: 21. Germline values: CDR1 SGHDT, CDR2 YYEEEE.

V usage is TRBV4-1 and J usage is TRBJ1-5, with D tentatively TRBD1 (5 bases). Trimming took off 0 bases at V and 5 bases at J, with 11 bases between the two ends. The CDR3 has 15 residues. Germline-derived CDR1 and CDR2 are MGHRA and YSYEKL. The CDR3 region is CASSQDLTQDQPQHF. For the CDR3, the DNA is TGCGCCAGCAGCCAAGATCTTACACAGGATCAGCCCCAGCATTTT.

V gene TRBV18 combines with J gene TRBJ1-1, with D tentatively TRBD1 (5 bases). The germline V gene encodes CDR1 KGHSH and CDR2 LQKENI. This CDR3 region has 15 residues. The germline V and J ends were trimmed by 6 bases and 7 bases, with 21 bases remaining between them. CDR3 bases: TGTGCCAGCTCCTCCCGAGACAGATATAAGCTTGAAGCTTTCTTT. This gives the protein CASSSRDRYKLEAFF.

CDR3 sequence: CASSYGAGNQPQHF. The CDR3 coding sequence is TGTGCCAGCAGTTACGGGGCAGGGAATCAGCCCCAGCATTTT. The rearrangement uses TRBV6-5 and TRBJ1-5; a weak D match, TRBD1 (5 bases). The CDR3 is 14 amino acids. CDR1 is MNHEY and CDR2 is SVGAGI in the germline V gene. V was trimmed by 2 bases and J by 4 bases, leaving 9 bases between them.

This CDR3 is CASSSGQISGGEETQYF. CDR3 DNA: TGTGCCAGCAGCTCCGGACAGATTAGCGGGGGGGAGGAGACCCAGTACTTC. V and J are TRBV5-4 and TRBJ2-5; 11 bases align to TRBD2. CDR1 SGHNT and CDR2 YYREEE come from the germline V gene (reference sequence). With V trimmed by 3 bases and J by 5 bases, 12 bases remained unmatched. The CDR3 consists of 17 residues.

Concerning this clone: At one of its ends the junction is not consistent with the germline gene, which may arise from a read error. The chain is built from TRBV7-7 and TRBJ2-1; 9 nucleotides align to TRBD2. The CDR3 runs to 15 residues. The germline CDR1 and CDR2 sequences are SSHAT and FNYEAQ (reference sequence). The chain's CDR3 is CASSFAGGPDNEQFF. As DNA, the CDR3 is TGTGCTAGCAGCTTCGCGGGGGGGCCCGACAATGAGCAGTTCTTC.

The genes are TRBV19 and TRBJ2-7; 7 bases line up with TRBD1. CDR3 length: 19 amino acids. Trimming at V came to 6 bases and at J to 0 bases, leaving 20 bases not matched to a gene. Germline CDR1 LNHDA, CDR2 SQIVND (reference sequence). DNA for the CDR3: TGTGCCAGTAGCAGCCCTTCGCAACAGGGGACCAAACTCTCCTACGAGCAGTACTTC. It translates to CASSSPSQQGTKLSYEQYF.

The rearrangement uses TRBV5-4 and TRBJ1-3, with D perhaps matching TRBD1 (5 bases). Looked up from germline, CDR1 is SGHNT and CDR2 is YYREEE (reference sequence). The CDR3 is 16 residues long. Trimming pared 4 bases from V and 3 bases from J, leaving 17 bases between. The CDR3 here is CASSVGGPSGGNTIYF. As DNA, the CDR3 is TGTGCCAGCAGCGTCGGGGGTCCTTCGGGTGGAAACACCATATATTTT.

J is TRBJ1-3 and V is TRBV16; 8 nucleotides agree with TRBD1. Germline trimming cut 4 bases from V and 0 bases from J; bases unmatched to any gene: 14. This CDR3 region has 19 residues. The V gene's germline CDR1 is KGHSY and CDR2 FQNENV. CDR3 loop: CASSPGRRQGLFSGNTIYF. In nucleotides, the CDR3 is TGTGCCAGCAGCCCGGGTCGGAGACAGGGGTTATTCTCTGGAAACACCATATATTTT.

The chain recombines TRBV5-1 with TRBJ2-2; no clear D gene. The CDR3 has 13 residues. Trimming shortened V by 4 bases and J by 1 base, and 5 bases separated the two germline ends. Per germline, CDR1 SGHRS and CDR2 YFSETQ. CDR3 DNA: TGCGCCAGCAGCCACAGGAACACCGGGGAGCTGTTTTTT. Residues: CASSHRNTGELFF.

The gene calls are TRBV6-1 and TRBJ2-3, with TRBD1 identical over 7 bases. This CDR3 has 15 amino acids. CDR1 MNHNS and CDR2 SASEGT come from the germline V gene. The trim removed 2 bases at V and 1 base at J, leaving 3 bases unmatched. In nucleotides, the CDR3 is TGTGCCAGCAGTGAACGACAGGGCGGCACAGATACGCAGTATTTT. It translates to CASSERQGGTDTQYF.

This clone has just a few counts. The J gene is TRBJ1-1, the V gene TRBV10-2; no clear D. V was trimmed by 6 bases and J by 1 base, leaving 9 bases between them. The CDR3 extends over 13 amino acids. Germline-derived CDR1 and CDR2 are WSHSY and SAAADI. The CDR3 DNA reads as TGCGCCAGCAGGGTCCCAGGGAACACTGAAGCTTTCTTT. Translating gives CASRVPGNTEAFF.

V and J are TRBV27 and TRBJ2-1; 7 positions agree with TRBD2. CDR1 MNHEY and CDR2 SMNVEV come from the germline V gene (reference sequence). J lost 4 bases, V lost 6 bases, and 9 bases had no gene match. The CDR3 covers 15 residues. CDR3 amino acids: CASSSMGGDYNEQFF. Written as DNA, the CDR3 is TGTGCCAGCAGCTCGATGGGGGGGGATTACAATGAGCAGTTCTTC.

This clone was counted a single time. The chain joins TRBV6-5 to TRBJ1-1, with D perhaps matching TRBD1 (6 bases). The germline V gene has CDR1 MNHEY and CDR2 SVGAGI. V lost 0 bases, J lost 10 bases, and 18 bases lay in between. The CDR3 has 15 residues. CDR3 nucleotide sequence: TGTGCCAGCAGTTACTCGGGGACATCCCACCTGGGAGCTTTCTTT. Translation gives CASSYSGTSHLGAFF.

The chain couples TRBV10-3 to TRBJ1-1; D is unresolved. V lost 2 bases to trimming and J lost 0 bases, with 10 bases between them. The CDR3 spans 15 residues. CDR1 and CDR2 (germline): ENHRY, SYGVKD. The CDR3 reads CAISESTVLNTEAFF. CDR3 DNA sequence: TGTGCCATCAGTGAGAGTACAGTCCTGAACACTGAAGCTTTCTTT.

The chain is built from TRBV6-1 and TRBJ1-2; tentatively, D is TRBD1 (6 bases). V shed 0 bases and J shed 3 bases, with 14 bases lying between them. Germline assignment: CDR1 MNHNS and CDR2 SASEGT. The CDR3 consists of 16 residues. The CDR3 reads CASSEALGQHYYGYTF. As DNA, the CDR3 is TGTGCCAGCAGTGAAGCGCTAGGACAGCACTACTATGGCTACACCTTC.

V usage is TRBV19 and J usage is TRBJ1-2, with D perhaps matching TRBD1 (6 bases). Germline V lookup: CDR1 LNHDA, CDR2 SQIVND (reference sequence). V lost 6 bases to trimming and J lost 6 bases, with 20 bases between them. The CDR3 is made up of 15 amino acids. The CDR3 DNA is TGTGCCAGTAGCCAGTTGATACAGGGCAGGAATGGCTACACCTTC. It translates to CASSQLIQGRNGYTF.

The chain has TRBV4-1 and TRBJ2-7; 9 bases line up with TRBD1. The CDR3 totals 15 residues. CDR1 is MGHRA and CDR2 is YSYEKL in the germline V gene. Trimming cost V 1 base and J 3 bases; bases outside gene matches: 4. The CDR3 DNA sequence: TGCGCCAGCAGCCAAGCGACAGGGGGACGCTACGAGCAGTACTTC. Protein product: CASSQATGGRYEQYF.

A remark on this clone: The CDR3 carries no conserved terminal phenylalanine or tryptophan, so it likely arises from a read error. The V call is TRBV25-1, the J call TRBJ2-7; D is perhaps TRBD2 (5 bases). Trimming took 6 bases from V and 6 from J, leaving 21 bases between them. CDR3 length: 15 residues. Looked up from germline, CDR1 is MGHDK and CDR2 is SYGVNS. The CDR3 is CASSPIWGVELEQYL. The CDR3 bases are TGTGCCAGCAGCCCAATATGGGGAGTGGAGCTCGAGCAGTACCTC.